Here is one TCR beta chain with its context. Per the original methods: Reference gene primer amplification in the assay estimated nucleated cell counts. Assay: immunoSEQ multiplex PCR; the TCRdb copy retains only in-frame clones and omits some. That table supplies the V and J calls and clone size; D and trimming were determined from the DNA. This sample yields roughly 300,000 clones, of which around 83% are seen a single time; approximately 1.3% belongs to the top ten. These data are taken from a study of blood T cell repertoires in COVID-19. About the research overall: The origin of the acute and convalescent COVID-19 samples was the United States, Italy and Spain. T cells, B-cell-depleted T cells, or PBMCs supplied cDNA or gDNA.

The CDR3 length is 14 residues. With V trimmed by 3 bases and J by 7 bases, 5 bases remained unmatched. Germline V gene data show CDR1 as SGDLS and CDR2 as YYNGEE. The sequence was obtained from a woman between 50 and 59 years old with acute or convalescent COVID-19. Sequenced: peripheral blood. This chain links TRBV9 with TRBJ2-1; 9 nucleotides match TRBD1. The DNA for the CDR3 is TGTGCCAGCAGCGAGGGGACAGGGAGAAATGAGCAGTTCTTC. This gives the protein CASSEGTGRNEQFF.